The rows below give T cell receptor beta chains drawn from one sample of a study of T cell responses to AZD1222 COVID-19 vaccine. Profiling relied on immunoSEQ multiplex PCR, and the TCRdb table lists in-frame clones only, not all of them. Here the sample spans tens of thousands of clones, approximately 89% being singletons. Sequenced here: peripheral blood, sampled on day 0 of AZD1222 vaccination. All receptors derive from an adult in good health. The CDR3 runs from the conserved cysteine through the conserved F or W. Fields, in order: J gene, D gene, V gene, clone size, CDR3 protein, CDR3 DNA. D genes are given only for firm matches. A row's size may be missing; if present it is once, few, many or a size class.

>TRBJ2-4|-|TRBV27|-
CASSLSVGNTGSKNIQYF
TGTGCCAGCAGTTTATCCGTCGGTAACACAGGGTCCAAAAACATTCAGTACTTC
>TRBJ1-2|-|TRBV29-1|-
CSVEPPETPYGYTF
TGCAGCGTTGAACCCCCGGAGACGCCCTATGGCTACACCTTC
>TRBJ2-2|TRBD2|TRBV27|-
CASSPGGGLNTGELFF
TGTGCCAGCAGTCCCGGGGGGGGGCTAAACACCGGGGAGCTGTTTTTT
>TRBJ2-7|TRBD2|TRBV7-2|once
CASSLEIAGRSYEQYF
TGTGCCAGCAGCTTAGAGATAGCGGGACGGTCCTACGAGCAGTACTTC
>TRBJ2-5|-|TRBV7-2|-
CASSPGGGDHQETQYF
TGTGCCAGCAGCCCTGGTGGCGGGGACCACCAAGAGACCCAGTACTTC
>TRBJ2-2|-|TRBV29-1|-
CSVPEGADRNTGELFF
TGCAGCGTCCCGGAAGGGGCCGACAGGAACACCGGGGAGCTGTTTTTT
>TRBJ2-1|TRBD2|TRBV5-5|-
CASSSSPGGYNEQFF
TGTGCCAGCAGCTCCAGCCCGGGGGGTTACAATGAGCAGTTCTTC
>TRBJ1-1|TRBD1|TRBV9|-
CASSLVGQGNTEAFF
TGTGCCAGCAGCCTAGTGGGACAGGGGAACACTGAAGCTTTCTTT
>TRBJ1-5|TRBD1|TRBV6-5|-
CASRPGTGDQPQHF
TGTGCCAGCCGCCCGGGGACAGGCGATCAGCCCCAGCATTTT
>TRBJ2-5|TRBD2|TRBV2|-
CASSLAGGRETQYF
TGTGCCAGCAGCCTAGCGGGGGGCAGAGAGACCCAGTACTTC
>TRBJ1-1|TRBD1|TRBV7-9|-
CASILQVGGRHTEAFF
TGTGCCAGCATCCTTCAGGTAGGGGGCCGGCACACTGAAGCTTTCTTT
>TRBJ1-5|TRBD1|TRBV27|-
CASSLTQQTGKNQPQHF
TGTGCCAGCAGCCTTACACAGCAGACAGGGAAGAATCAGCCCCAGCATTTT
>TRBJ1-2|-|TRBV20-1|few
CSASDMRTVNYGYTF
TGCAGTGCTAGTGATATGCGGACGGTGAACTATGGCTACACCTTC
>TRBJ1-2|-|TRBV11-2|-
CASSLGQLDGYTF
TGTGCCAGCAGCCTCGGACAGCTAGATGGCTACACCTTC
>TRBJ1-1|TRBD1|TRBV6-2/TRBV6-3|-
CASSSGQGATEAFF
TGTGCCAGCAGTTCCGGACAGGGGGCAACTGAAGCTTTCTTT
>TRBJ2-2|-|TRBV28|-
CATTDKNTGELFF
TGTGCCACGACCGACAAGAACACCGGGGAGCTGTTTTTT
>TRBJ2-7|-|TRBV3-1/TRBV3-2|-
CASGSYEQYF
TGTGCCAGCGGGAGCTACGAGCAGTACTTC
>TRBJ1-1|TRBD1|TRBV6-1|-
CASSDLTGGRTEAFF
TGTGCCAGCAGTGATTTGACAGGGGGAAGGACTGAAGCTTTCTTT
>TRBJ1-2|-|TRBV28|-
CASRGNYGYTF
TGTGCCAGCAGGGGAAACTATGGCTACACCTTC
>TRBJ1-1|-|TRBV2|-
CASSEVRGTAEAFF
TGTGCCAGCAGTGAAGTCCGGGGTACGGCTGAAGCTTTCTTT
>TRBJ2-3|TRBD2|TRBV7-6|-
CASSLATSGTTDTQYF
TGTGCCAGCAGCTTAGCGACTAGCGGGACGACAGATACGCAGTATTTT
>TRBJ2-7|-|TRBV10-3|-
CAIRSTPGYYEQYF
TGTGCCATCAGGTCAACTCCAGGGTACTACGAGCAGTACTTC
>TRBJ1-2|-|TRBV19|-
CASSADWSGGYTF
TGTGCCAGTAGTGCCGACTGGAGTGGGGGCTACACCTTC
>TRBJ2-4|TRBD2|TRBV3-1/TRBV3-2|-
CASSPVAGGRQDIQYF
TGTGCCAGCAGCCCCGTAGCGGGAGGCCGTCAGGACATTCAGTACTTC
>TRBJ2-5|TRBD1|TRBV5-4|-
CASSLVTGGETQYF
TGTGCCAGCAGCTTGGTGACAGGGGGTGAGACCCAGTACTTC
>TRBJ1-3|-|TRBV5-1|-
CASSLMAGTENTIYF
TGCGCCAGCAGCTTGATGGCCGGGACCGAGAACACCATATATTTT
>TRBJ2-2|TRBD1|TRBV19|-
CASSDRVLGELFF
TGTGCCAGTAGTGACAGGGTTCTCGGGGAGCTGTTTTTT
>TRBJ1-2|-|TRBV5-1|-
CASSLAGRRDGYTF
TGCGCCAGCAGCTTGGCCGGCAGACGGGATGGCTACACCTTC
>TRBJ1-5|-|TRBV12-3/TRBV12-4|-
CASRDYSNQPQHF
TGTGCCAGCAGGGACTATAGCAATCAGCCCCAGCATTTT
>TRBJ2-2|TRBD2|TRBV28|-
CASSLRLWASGSTGELFF
TGTGCCAGCAGCCTAAGACTGTGGGCTAGCGGGAGCACCGGGGAGCTGTTTTTT
>TRBJ2-3|-|TRBV27|-
CASRVVIESSSTDTQYF
TGTGCCAGCAGAGTTGTGATCGAGAGTTCTAGCACAGATACGCAGTATTTT
>TRBJ2-7|-|TRBV5-8|-
CASRQSYEQYF
TGTGCCAGCAGACAGTCCTACGAGCAGTACTTC
>TRBJ1-5|TRBD1|TRBV27|-
CASSFRTGDGQPQHF
TGTGCCAGCAGTTTCCGGACAGGGGATGGTCAGCCCCAGCATTTT
>TRBJ1-5|-|TRBV19|few
CASSRQDNQPQHF
TGTGCCAGTAGCCGACAGGACAATCAGCCCCAGCATTTT
>TRBJ2-7|-|TRBV28|-
CASRVYEQYF
TGTGCCAGCAGGGTATACGAGCAGTACTTC
>TRBJ1-2|TRBD1|TRBV2|-
CASIRGTGSYGYTF
TGTGCCAGCATTCGAGGGACAGGCAGCTATGGCTACACCTTC
>TRBJ1-2|-|TRBV4-2|few
CASSQGTYGYTF
TGTGCCAGCAGCCAGGGGACCTATGGCTACACCTTC
>TRBJ1-2|TRBD1|TRBV5-6|-
CASSLPGQLPNYGYTF
TGTGCCAGCAGCTTACCGGGACAGCTACCTAACTATGGCTACACCTTC
>TRBJ2-7|TRBD1|TRBV18|-
CASSRTGTGTYEQYF
TGTGCCAGCTCGCGTACCGGGACAGGGACCTACGAGCAGTACTTC
>TRBJ1-1|-|TRBV20-1|-
CSARKGAEAFF
TGCAGTGCTAGAAAAGGGGCTGAAGCTTTCTTT
>TRBJ1-1|TRBD1|TRBV27|-
CASSFLDRGPYTEAFF
TGTGCCAGCAGTTTCCTCGACAGGGGGCCGTACACTGAAGCTTTCTTT
>TRBJ2-1|-|TRBV5-5|-
CASSLDRTAYNEQFF
TGTGCCAGCAGCTTGGATCGAACGGCCTACAATGAGCAGTTCTTC
>TRBJ1-3|-|TRBV5-8|-
CASSIGQRGNTIYF
TGTGCCAGCAGCATCGGACAGAGGGGAAACACCATATATTTT
>TRBJ2-1|-|TRBV6-5|-
CASSYSGRGFDNEQFF
TGTGCCAGCAGTTACTCGGGAAGGGGCTTCGACAATGAGCAGTTCTTC
>TRBJ1-2|-|TRBV3-1/TRBV3-2|-
CASSQGLSGYGYTF
TGTGCCAGCAGCCAAGGGCTTTCGGGGTATGGCTACACCTTC
>TRBJ1-2|TRBD1|TRBV3-1/TRBV3-2|-
CASSRTTGGDRDRYGYTF
TGTGCCAGCAGCCGGACTACGGGGGGGGACAGGGATCGATATGGCTACACCTTC
>TRBJ1-2|-|TRBV6-5|-
CASSSPGNRYTF
TGTGCCAGCAGTTCGCCTGGCAACCGCTACACCTTC
>TRBJ2-3|-|TRBV9|-
CASSSVSSITDTQYF
TGTGCCAGCAGCTCGGTTAGCAGTATCACAGATACGCAGTATTTT
>TRBJ1-5|-|TRBV5-8|-
CASSRLGGTLSNQPQHF
TGTGCCAGCAGCCGGCTGGGGGGTACCCTTAGCAATCAGCCCCAGCATTTT
>TRBJ1-2|-|TRBV28|-
CASSSPGASYGYTF
TGTGCCAGCAGTTCCCCTGGGGCTAGCTATGGCTACACCTTC
>TRBJ1-3|-|TRBV7-9|-
CASSTSELLDTIYF
TGTGCCAGCAGCACTAGTGAACTCCTTGACACCATATATTTT
>TRBJ2-5|TRBD1|TRBV2|-
CASSEQGQGVGETQYF
TGTGCCAGCAGTGAACAAGGACAGGGAGTCGGAGAGACCCAGTACTTC
>TRBJ1-1|-|TRBV5-1|-
CASGRGYGTEAFF
TGCGCCAGCGGAAGGGGGTATGGAACTGAAGCTTTCTTT
>TRBJ2-2|-|TRBV2|once
CASVLISADTGELFF
TGTGCCAGCGTATTAATCAGCGCCGACACCGGGGAGCTGTTTTTT